This record looks at one T cell receptor beta chain sequence and its context. No antigen is known for it. This table comes from immunoSEQ multiplex PCR, and its TCRdb copy is limited to in-frame clones, with some not included. Of 58,000 or so clones in the sample, 80% to 90% were seen once. Time point given: week 35, safety follow-up. What each vaccine dose contained was 300 ug of mutant IDH1 20-mer peptide, accompanied by topical imiquimod. Patients came in for eight vaccinations, in weeks 1, 3, 5, 7, 11, 15, 19 and 23. The CDR3 length is 12 residues. Germline CDR1 and CDR2: SGHTA and FQGNSA. The V end was cut by 5 bases, the J end by 10 bases, with 13 bases between. The data belong to a study of a mutant IDH1 vaccine in newly diagnosed glioma. In the study overall: Patients had received radiotherapy, temozolomide, or both previously, most receiving both. Visit V12 was conducted at week 35 as the safety follow-up. Visit V13 came later, at week 47.

The genes are TRBV7-2 and TRBJ2-3; a possible D gene is TRBD2 (5 bases). Sequenced material: PBMCs, taken from a glioma patient whose treatment included an IDH1 peptide vaccine. This TCR came from a man in his forties or fifties with glioma. As DNA, the CDR3 is TGTGCCAGCAGCGCGGGTGGCAGGTCGCAGTATTTT. Translation gives CASSAGGRSQYF. Drawing the rest from reference TRBV7-2 and TRBJ2-3, the complete variable domain is GAGVSQSPSNKVTEKGKDVELRCDPISGHTALYWYRQSLGQGLEFLIYFQGNSAPDKSGLPSDRFSAERTGGSVSTLTIQRTQQEDSAVYLCASSAGGRSQYFGPGTRLTVL.